This paragraph reports one TCR beta chain. The data were taken from a study of control samples from healthy donors and cancer patients. Germline CDR1 is SGHKS and CDR2 is YYEKEE (reference sequence). Trimming removed 2 bases at V and 5 bases at J, with 16 bases between. CDR3 length: 15 amino acids. TCRdb's table, derived via immunoSEQ multiplex PCR, lists solely in-frame clones and lacks some. The repertoire holds about 180,000 clones, with roughly 92% as singletons. The rearrangement joins TRBV5-5 to TRBJ2-5; D is perhaps TRBD2 (5 bases). This clonotype originated in a man between 25 and 39 years old in good health. The sequencing input was blood. The DNA for the CDR3 is TGTGCCAGCAGCTTAACCGGGGTTCCCAGGGAGACCCAGTACTTC. Translating gives CASSLTGVPRETQYF.